The present entry profiles one T cell receptor beta chain with its context. This record comes from a study of blood T cell repertoires in COVID-19. In the original workflow: How many nucleated cells were present was estimated from reference gene primer amplification. Using immunoSEQ multiplex PCR, the repertoire was profiled, and TCRdb retains in-frame clones only, with some absent. The D gene and trimming were derived from the DNA, and the V and J assignments and clone size from that table. The sample holds over 300,000 clones; around nine tenths are singletons and the top ten take over 0.9%. Germline CDR1 and CDR2: SQVTM and ANQGSEA. This CDR3 comprises 15 residues. V lost 1 base and J 3 bases, leaving 16 bases between the germline ends. Clinical histories supplied by participants themselves formed the basis of cohort assignment.

Sequencing was done on a sample of PBMCs or T cells enriched from blood (not recorded which). The origin of this receptor is a woman aged 25 to 39 with acute COVID-19. J is TRBJ2-7 and V is TRBV29-1; the D gene is possibly TRBD2 (5 bases). CDR3 amino acids: CSVEVGRPGDYEQYF. The CDR3 DNA follows: TGCAGCGTTGAAGTCGGTCGCCCCGGGGACTACGAGCAGTACTTC.